This TCR beta chain came from a study of blood T cells in healthy people across ages (dated by TCRdb to the mid-2010s). About the study as a whole: In model experiments, template switching captured roughly one uniquely barcoded TCR beta cDNA molecule for every two T cells. Age-related changes in TCR beta repertoire diversity were measured in the study by deep sequencing normalized with unique cDNA molecular identifiers. Four age groups were formed from the donors: young (average roughly 15 years), middle-aged (approximately 40), aged (roughly 59) and long-lived (around 82). To avoid experimental bias, donors of different ages were distributed randomly across sequencing lanes. Using the same blood draw, the study looked at two additional independent replicas of 1 million unique cDNA reads for two donors, one aged 18 to 29 and the other aged 80 or older. The investigation overall reported the following: As age increased, observed TCR beta diversity per million T cells dropped in a roughly linear way, and a significant reduction was already evident by age approximately 40. Compared with the aged group, the long-lived group had more naive CD4+ T cells, fewer expanded clones and increased TCR diversity, a pattern suggesting age selection. Estimates of total diversity from one million sequenced T cells were regarded as lower bounds and underestimates. Because donor CMV infection status was unknown, age-related changes in expanded clonotypes were potentially confounded. Conclusive comparison of naive and antigen-experienced compartments was prevented by the profiling of bulk unsorted PBMCs. Observed TCR beta diversity correlated strongly with the percentage of naive T cells measured by flow cytometry.

Donors were a few dozen systemically healthy Caucasian individuals from Russia aged roughly 6 to 100 years. Around 10 milliliters of peripheral blood were drawn from each donor into EDTA-treated Vacutainer tubes. Ficoll-Paque density-gradient centrifugation was used to isolate PBMCs, with at least 6.5 million per sample. Trizol reagent was used to extract total RNA from the PBMCs, yielding at least 5 micrograms per sample. For every donor, an aliquot of PBMCs went through flow cytometry to measure the percentages of naive CD45RAhigh/CD27high T cells. About this clonotype: The specificity of this receptor is unknown. The record has no base qualities; no much larger clone is one base away.

Library preparation was by 5' RACE. A second PCR of 7 to 11 cycles was performed with a sample-barcoded 5' primer and a J-beta primer mix. A unique molecular identifier was introduced onto each TCR beta cDNA molecule by a template-switch 5' adaptor carrying 12 random nucleotides. Each sample yielded at least 2.5 million CDR3-containing paired-end reads. All of the RNA was converted into first-strand cDNA using the Mint cDNA synthesis kit, with a TRBC-specific oligonucleotide serving as the primer. Following uracil-DNA glycosylase treatment, a first 18-cycle PCR with universal primers M1SS and BC2_uni_R was performed on all cDNA. In the source study's methods: Normalization of each sample was performed by random selection of 1 million high-quality reads, each carrying a distinct molecular identifier. Instead of being binned into consensus sequences, reads with shared molecular identifiers were discarded. MiTCR, run with a Q25 quality threshold and the strictest error-elimination algorithm, handled CDR3 identification, clonotype clustering and error correction. A nonparametric unseen species model with Euler transformation was used to estimate lower-bound total TCR beta diversity. TCRdb redid the processing of the public reads, applying fastp at Q25 and MiXCR, and retained in-frame beta chains. Rows are unified per CDR3 protein, each entry keeping the most common DNA and genes. The V and J calls reflect TCRdb's pipeline rather than the authors' work. Across this sample there are 1,800,000 or so distinct CDR3 sequences, with roughly two fifths seen only once. The leading ten clones occupy 23% of the sample.

According to the germline V gene, CDR1 reads SGHNT and CDR2 reads YENEEA. V is trimmed back by 1 base and J by 3 bases, and the junction contains 16 bases that no gene match accounts for. The CDR3 holds 20 amino acids from the cysteine to the phenylalanine. CDR3 DNA is the only sequence kept; it has 60 bases, read in frame from the first base. Sequenced material: blood. The TCR comes from a human donor in good health. Rearrangement joined TRBV11-3 to TRBJ2-5; 11 central nucleotides agree with TRBD2. The CDR3 reads CASSLGGLAGGYEEKETQYF. In nucleotides, the sequence is TGTGCCAGCAGCTTAGGCGGGCTAGCGGGGGGCTACGAAGAGAAAGAGACCCAGTACTTC.